This T cell receptor beta chain came from a study of CD8 T cells in ankylosing spondylitis. Findings of the study overall: Ankylosing spondylitis blood seemed to carry a telltale TCR beta motif made of several highly homologous variants.

This clonotype has a count of ten or more. Its cognate antigen is unknown. This CDR3 comprises 13 residues. Germline CDR1 is DFQATT and CDR2 is SNEGSKA (reference sequence). The V end lost 0 bases, the J end lost 7 bases, and 11 bases lay between the germline ends. TCR beta libraries were made by quantitative 5'-RACE with molecular barcodes. MiXCR, applied by TCRdb to the 5' RACE reads, yields one record per CDR3 protein. The data show some 250,000 distinct CDR3 sequences, about 11% seen once. The source of this sequence is a male donor with ankylosing spondylitis or in good health (not recorded which). Sequenced input: blood, either unsorted or a sorted T cell fraction (not recorded which). This rearrangement joins TRBV20-1 to TRBJ2-3, with D perhaps TRBD2 (5 bases). CDR3 protein: CSARDRETYTQYF. In DNA, the CDR3 is TGCAGTGCTAGAGATAGGGAGACCTATACGCAGTATTTT.